The rows below give T cell receptor beta chains drawn from one sample of a study of blood T cell repertoires in COVID-19. Sequenced by immunoSEQ multiplex PCR; TCRdb stores in-frame clones only, minus some. The sample has some 320,000 clones; roughly nine tenths are singletons. What was sequenced was PBMCs or T cells enriched from blood (not recorded which). The receptors derive from a man aged 55 to 70 who had recovered from COVID-19. The conserved cysteine and the conserved F or W are not part of the CDR3 here. Part of the rows lack a size; the others show once, few, many or a class for expanded clones.

j_call: TRBJ1-5; clone_size: .; v_call: TRBV6-2/TRBV6-3; cdr3_aa: ASSYSARPQH
j_call: TRBJ2-3; clone_size: .; v_call: TRBV27; cdr3_aa: ASTSLGGSSTDTQY
j_call: TRBJ1-2; clone_size: once; v_call: TRBV5-8; cdr3_aa: ASSSTGFKGYT
j_call: TRBJ2-5; clone_size: .; v_call: TRBV5-1; cdr3_aa: ASSLAGAQETQY
j_call: TRBJ2-1; clone_size: .; v_call: TRBV7-2; cdr3_aa: ASSLGWGRGRKDEQF
j_call: TRBJ2-3; clone_size: .; v_call: TRBV9; cdr3_aa: ASSVSTPGASLGGQY
j_call: TRBJ1-1; clone_size: once; v_call: TRBV27; cdr3_aa: ASSTWGERVNTEAF
j_call: TRBJ1-4; clone_size: .; v_call: TRBV30; cdr3_aa: AWSGVNGPGKLF
j_call: TRBJ1-2; clone_size: .; v_call: TRBV5-8; cdr3_aa: ASSPRPGTGSYGYT
j_call: TRBJ2-7; clone_size: .; v_call: TRBV7-2; cdr3_aa: ASSLRQGPYEQY
j_call: TRBJ1-2; clone_size: .; v_call: TRBV10-2; cdr3_aa: ASSGGRSIHGYT
j_call: TRBJ2-1; clone_size: .; v_call: TRBV2; cdr3_aa: ASTGLAGIHHEQF
j_call: TRBJ2-2; clone_size: .; v_call: TRBV7-3; cdr3_aa: ASSLTSGRGGELF
j_call: TRBJ1-1; clone_size: .; v_call: TRBV6-1; cdr3_aa: ASSGTSVGWGTEAF
j_call: TRBJ1-4; clone_size: .; v_call: TRBV4-1; cdr3_aa: ASSPTGTDYEKLF
j_call: TRBJ2-7; clone_size: .; v_call: TRBV5-6; cdr3_aa: ASSLTSRLAGDEQY
j_call: TRBJ1-5; clone_size: .; v_call: TRBV6-6; cdr3_aa: ASSVRVNQPQH
j_call: TRBJ1-3; clone_size: .; v_call: TRBV29-1; cdr3_aa: SVPGVGNTIY
j_call: TRBJ1-1; clone_size: .; v_call: TRBV7-9; cdr3_aa: ASSKDSTTGEAF
j_call: TRBJ1-3; clone_size: .; v_call: TRBV19; cdr3_aa: ASRDRDRNTIY
j_call: TRBJ1-6; clone_size: .; v_call: TRBV13; cdr3_aa: ASRQAGTGAFSPLH
j_call: TRBJ2-1; clone_size: .; v_call: TRBV18; cdr3_aa: ASSPRSAARSSYNEQF
j_call: TRBJ2-1; clone_size: once; v_call: TRBV2; cdr3_aa: AGGTSYNEQF
j_call: TRBJ2-3; clone_size: .; v_call: TRBV5-1; cdr3_aa: ASSLLAGDTQY
j_call: TRBJ1-1; clone_size: .; v_call: TRBV11-2; cdr3_aa: ASSLLSEAF
j_call: TRBJ2-2; clone_size: .; v_call: TRBV19; cdr3_aa: ASSIGLAGGGELF
j_call: TRBJ2-5; clone_size: .; v_call: TRBV3-1/TRBV3-2; cdr3_aa: ASSHRTSGGHPLETQY
j_call: TRBJ2-3; clone_size: .; v_call: TRBV5-1; cdr3_aa: ASTSTGQGTDTQY
j_call: TRBJ1-6; clone_size: .; v_call: TRBV10-1; cdr3_aa: ANPLGRLH
j_call: TRBJ1-1; clone_size: once; v_call: TRBV5-1; cdr3_aa: ASSWGDDRTLNTEAF
j_call: TRBJ1-4; clone_size: .; v_call: TRBV2; cdr3_aa: ASSTTLGALNEKLF
j_call: TRBJ2-7; clone_size: .; v_call: TRBV6-5; cdr3_aa: ASSTDTHAEQY
j_call: TRBJ2-1; clone_size: .; v_call: TRBV11-3; cdr3_aa: ASSLVAGAYNEQF
j_call: TRBJ2-4; clone_size: .; v_call: TRBV3-1/TRBV3-2; cdr3_aa: ASSPGGTNIQY
j_call: TRBJ2-1; clone_size: once; v_call: TRBV29-1; cdr3_aa: SVTGLAGPNEQF
j_call: TRBJ2-2; clone_size: .; v_call: TRBV7-2; cdr3_aa: ASSLALGATGELF